Following are 20 T cell receptor beta chains from one sample sequenced in a study of shared clonotypes between healthy human individuals. The method was immunoSEQ multiplex PCR; TCRdb's version includes in-frame clones alone and lacks a portion of them. Found here are about 340,000 clones, more than 60% of them singletons; the top ten hold about 10%. Sequenced input: memory CD4+ T cells sorted from blood. The subset: CD45RA-negative fraction. These receptor sequences come from a young man in good health.

The chain couples TRBV25-1 to TRBJ1-5, with D unresolved. With 4 bases removed from V and 7 bases from J, the gap between germline ends came to 17 bases. Germline assignment: CDR1 MGHDK and CDR2 SYGVNS. The CDR3 spans 15 residues. CDR3 residues: CASSGGGGSSQPQHF. Written as DNA, the CDR3 is TGTGCCAGCAGTGGGGGAGGTGGCAGTAGCCAGCCCCAGCATTTT.

V gene TRBV5-4 combines with J gene TRBJ2-4, with D unclear. Germline assignment: CDR1 SGHNT and CDR2 YYREEE (reference sequence). The CDR3 contains 16 residues. With 0 bases removed from V and 0 bases from J, the gap between germline ends came to 10 bases. DNA of the CDR3: TGTGCCAGCAGCTTGGGACGATCACTAGCCAAAAACATTCAGTACTTC. As protein: CASSLGRSLAKNIQYF.

The J gene is TRBJ1-1, the V gene TRBV6-1; TRBD1 agrees at 7 bases. The CDR3 extends over 13 amino acids. The trim removed 6 bases at V and 5 bases at J, leaving 6 bases unmatched. Germline loops: CDR1 MNHNS, CDR2 SASEGT. DNA for the CDR3: TGTGCCAGCAGGTTAACAGGGGAAACTGAAGCTTTCTTT. Translation: CASRLTGETEAFF.

V and J are TRBV28 and TRBJ2-7, with 7 bases identical to TRBD1. The V segment lost 3 bases and the J segment 1 base; nucleotides outside the gene matches: 3. The CDR3 spans 14 residues. The germline CDR1 and CDR2 sequences are MDHEN and SYDVKM. This CDR3 is CASSFNRGSYEQYF. The CDR3 DNA follows: TGTGCCAGCAGTTTTAACAGGGGATCCTACGAGCAGTACTTC.

The V gene is TRBV30, the J gene TRBJ1-6; D is ambiguous. The CDR3 runs 18 residues. V was cut by 3 bases and J by 9 bases, with 27 bases left in between. Germline lookup yields CDR1 GTSNPN and CDR2 SVGIG (reference sequence). The DNA for the CDR3 is TGTGCCTGGAGGACTGTTAGTTTGGGATTAGGTGCGGGTTCACCCCTCCACTTT. As protein: CAWRTVSLGLGAGSPLHF.

The chain is built from TRBV28 and TRBJ2-5; 11 bases are shared with TRBD1. The CDR3 is 18 residues long. The ends lost 6 bases at V and 4 bases at J; junction bases unmatched: 16. The germline V gene encodes CDR1 MDHEN and CDR2 SYDVKM. The CDR3 sequence is CASSATIGDRGVLETQYF. Here the CDR3 DNA reads TGTGCCAGCAGCGCCACGATAGGGGACAGGGGGGTGTTAGAGACCCAGTACTTC.

This chain links TRBV10-2 with TRBJ2-7; 8 nucleotides align to TRBD1. The J segment lost 7 bases and the V segment lost 4 bases, leaving 0 bases of the junction unmatched. CDR1 and CDR2 (germline): WSHSY, SAAADI. CDR3 length: 11 amino acids. The CDR3 DNA follows: TGCGCCAGCAGTGGGACAGGGGAGCAGTACTTC. Amino acids: CASSGTGEQYF.

CDR3 residues: CASSLAPLDSGGIQETQYF. The CDR3 DNA follows: TGTGCCAGCAGCTTAGCCCCTTTGGACAGCGGGGGAATACAAGAGACCCAGTACTTC. The rearrangement joins TRBV7-6 to TRBJ2-5; 8 positions agree with TRBD2. Germline V CDR1 and CDR2: SGHVS, FNYEAQ. The ends lost 0 bases at V and 2 bases at J; junction bases unmatched: 14. This CDR3 has 19 amino acids.

This chain uses TRBV28 with TRBJ2-3; the D is unclear. The CDR3 is 12 residues long. Germline assignment: CDR1 MDHEN and CDR2 SYDVKM. The V end was cut by 8 bases, the J end by 1 base, with 7 bases between. In nucleotides, the CDR3 is TGTGCCAGCCAAAGCGGCACAGATACGCAGTATTTT. Amino acids: CASQSGTDTQYF. Combining the CDR3 with reference TRBV28 and TRBJ2-3 gives the whole variable domain DVKVTQSSRYLVKRTGEKVFLECVQDMDHENMFWYRQDPGLGLRLIYFSYDVKMKEKGDIPEGYSVSREKKERFSLILESASTNQTSMYLCASQSGTDTQYFGPGTRLTVL.

Ten or more counts support this clone. CDR3 DNA: TGTGCCAGCAGCTTAGCAGGGGACAGGGGGACCGCCCAGTACTTC. It translates to CASSLAGDRGTAQYF. The rearrangement links TRBV7-9 to TRBJ2-5, with 11 bases lining up with TRBD1. From germline, CDR1 is SEHNR and CDR2 FQNEAQ (reference sequence). V gave up 0 bases and J gave up 9 bases; unmatched junction bases: 6. The length of the CDR3 is 15 residues.

The rearrangement links TRBV7-9 to TRBJ1-4; tentatively, D is TRBD1 (5 bases). Germline V gene lookup returns CDR1 SEHNR and CDR2 FQNEAQ (reference sequence). The CDR3 loop spans 14 amino acids. V shed 3 bases and J shed 7 bases, with 12 bases lying between them. Here the CDR3 reads CASSLRQTSEKLFF. For the CDR3, the DNA is TGTGCCAGCAGCTTGAGACAGACTTCTGAAAAACTGTTTTTT.

This clone was seen once. For the CDR3, the DNA is TGTGCCAGCCCGAGAGGGAAACGGGAGTTACCCTACGAGCAGTACTTC. Translating gives CASPRGKRELPYEQYF. The chain uses TRBV21-1 and TRBJ2-7; TRBD2, the table's D call, lacks a check against the DNA. TRBV21-1 is shown as a pseudogene. CDR3 length equals 16 residues.

This clone was picked up a small number of times. This sequence joins TRBV12-5 and TRBJ2-1; D is unclear. V was trimmed by 1 base and J by 6 bases, leaving 13 bases between them. CDR1 is LGHNT and CDR2 is FRNRAP in the germline V gene. The CDR3 has 15 residues. CDR3 sequence: CASGLALMGTNEQFF. The DNA of the CDR3 is TGTGCTAGTGGTTTGGCCCTGATGGGTACCAATGAGCAGTTCTTC.

V usage is TRBV19 and J usage is TRBJ2-6, with TRBD1 identical over 10 bases. CDR1 and CDR2 (germline): LNHDA, SQIVND (reference sequence). The CDR3 extends over 16 amino acids. Trimming removed 5 bases from V and 9 bases from J; junction bases left unmatched: 10. The CDR3 DNA is TGTGCCAGTAGTTTCTACCGGGACAGGGGTTTCAACGTCCTGACTTTC. Its translation: CASSFYRDRGFNVLTF.

V and J are TRBV11-2 and TRBJ2-7, with TRBD2 identical over 8 bases. Germline loops: CDR1 SGHAT, CDR2 FQNNGV. V trimming: 1 base; J trimming: 2 bases; junction bases outside the gene matches: 4. The CDR3 contains 15 residues. The CDR3 loop reads CASSLGSGGTYEQYF. The DNA for the CDR3 is TGTGCCAGCAGCTTAGGAAGCGGGGGAACCTACGAGCAGTACTTC.

The CDR3 sequence is CASSLYGTITDTQYF. CDR3 nucleotides: TGTGCCAGCAGCTTATACGGCACGATCACAGATACGCAGTATTTT. This chain connects TRBV7-8 to TRBJ2-3; no firm D call. Per the germline V gene, CDR1 is SGHVS and CDR2 is FQNEAQ. The CDR3 spans 15 residues. Trimming removed 2 bases from V and 2 bases from J, with 11 bases in between.

The rearrangement uses TRBV6-1 and TRBJ2-1, with D possibly matching TRBD2 (5 bases). CDR1 and CDR2 from the germline V gene are MNHNS and SASEGT. V lost 7 bases, J lost 7 bases, and 17 bases lay in between. This CDR3 region has 14 residues. The CDR3 region is CASTAAYGNNEQFF. Here the CDR3 DNA reads TGTGCCAGCACAGCGGCTTACGGAAATAATGAGCAGTTCTTC.

The chain joins TRBV19 to TRBJ1-2; D is perhaps TRBD1 (6 bases). This CDR3 comprises 16 residues. Germline V gene sequence: CDR1 LNHDA, CDR2 SQIVND (reference sequence). The germline V and J ends were trimmed by 7 bases and 5 bases, with 23 bases remaining between them. CDR3 sequence: CASTPPGHATAYGYTF. CDR3 bases: TGTGCCAGTACCCCCCCGGGACACGCAACCGCATATGGCTACACCTTC.

The chain links TRBV7-2 to TRBJ2-7; 8 nucleotides match TRBD2. The germline gives CDR1 SGHTA, CDR2 FQGNSA. Unmatched junction bases numbered 6, after V lost 3 bases and J lost 5 bases. This CDR3 has 14 residues. Here the CDR3 DNA reads TGTGCCAGCAGCTTGAGCGGGGGCGGGAACGAGCAGTACTTC. Translated, it gives CASSLSGGGNEQYF.

The V gene is TRBV10-2, the J gene TRBJ2-5; D perhaps matches TRBD1 (5 bases). The CDR3 has 14 residues. Germline V CDR1 and CDR2: WSHSY, SAAADI. Trimming removed 3 bases from V and 1 base from J, with 9 bases in between. CDR3 sequence: CASSDRGPQETQYF. In DNA, the CDR3 is TGCGCCAGCAGTGATAGGGGCCCCCAAGAGACCCAGTACTTC.